This T cell receptor beta chain was retrieved from a study of blood T cell repertoires in COVID-19. Looking at the study overall: The study drew acute and convalescent COVID-19 samples from the United States, Italy and Spain. From T cells, B-cell-depleted T cells, or PBMCs came the material, which was cDNA or gDNA.

The Seattle patients, enrolled during active infection, were followed longitudinally. Here immunoSEQ multiplex PCR was the method, and the copy in TCRdb shows in-frame clones only, minus some. The data show more than 250,000 clones, 88% seen once. In its sample, this clone was seen once. Trimming took off 4 bases at V and 4 bases at J, with 12 bases between the two ends. CDR1 SGHRS and CDR2 YFSETQ come from the germline V gene. This CDR3 is 14 amino acids long. The TCR comes from a woman in her twenties or thirties with COVID-19, enrolled during active disease. This chain uses TRBV5-1 with TRBJ2-1; D might be TRBD2 (6 bases). The sequenced sample was peripheral blood. CDR3 bases: TGCGCCAGCAGCATTGCCGGAGGGTACAATGAGCAGTTCTTC. It encodes CASSIAGGYNEQFF.